The subject of this entry is one TCR beta chain. The antigen remains undetermined. The data were taken from a study of cytomegalovirus exposure and HLA in healthy donors. The PCR was carried out with 60 Vbeta primers and 13 Jbeta primers. Using immunoSEQ multiplex PCR, the repertoire was profiled, and TCRdb retains in-frame clones only, with some absent. The data show around 30,000 clones, with 35% to 50% seen just once and roughly 2.1% held by the top ten. The CDR3 loop spans 14 amino acids. CDR1 MNHEY and CDR2 SMNVEV come from the germline V gene (reference sequence). Whole-study findings and limits: Later work found most CMV-associated TCR beta chains apparently HLA-restricted.

The genes are TRBV27 and TRBJ2-5, with 8 bases fitting TRBD2. The tail of the sequence fits TRBJ2-7 better, so the J call may be wrong. This sequence was found in a woman between 50 and 59 years old in good health and CMV-seronegative. Sequencing was done on a sample of PBMCs. The CDR3: CASSPRGGAYEQYF. CDR3 bases: TGTGCCAGCAGCCCTCGGGGGGGGGCCTACGAGCAGTACTTC.